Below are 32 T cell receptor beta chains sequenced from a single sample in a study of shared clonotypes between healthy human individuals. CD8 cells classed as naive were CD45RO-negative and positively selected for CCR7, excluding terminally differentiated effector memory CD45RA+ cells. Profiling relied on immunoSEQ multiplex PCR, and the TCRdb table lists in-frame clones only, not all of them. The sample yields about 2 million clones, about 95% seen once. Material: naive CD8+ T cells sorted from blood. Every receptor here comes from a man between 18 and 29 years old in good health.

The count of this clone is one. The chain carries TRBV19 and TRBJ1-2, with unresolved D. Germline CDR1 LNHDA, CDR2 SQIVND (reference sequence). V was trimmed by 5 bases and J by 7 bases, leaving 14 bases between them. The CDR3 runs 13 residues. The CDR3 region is CASSDRWEGGYTF. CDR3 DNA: TGTGCCAGTAGTGACCGATGGGAGGGTGGCTACACCTTC.

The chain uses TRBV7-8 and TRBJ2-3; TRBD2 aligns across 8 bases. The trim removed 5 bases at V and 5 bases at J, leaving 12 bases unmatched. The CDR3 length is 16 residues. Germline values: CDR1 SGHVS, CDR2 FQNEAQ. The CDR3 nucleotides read TGTGCCAGCAGCCTGTCCGGCGGGGGGCTAAGAGATACGCAGTATTTT. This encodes CASSLSGGGLRDTQYF.

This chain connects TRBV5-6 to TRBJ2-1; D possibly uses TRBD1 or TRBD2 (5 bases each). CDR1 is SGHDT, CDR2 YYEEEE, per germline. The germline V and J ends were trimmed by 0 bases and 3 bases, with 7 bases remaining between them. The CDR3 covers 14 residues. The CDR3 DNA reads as TGTGCCAGCAGCTTGGGGGGGTACTACAATGAGCAGTTCTTC. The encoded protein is CASSLGGYYNEQFF. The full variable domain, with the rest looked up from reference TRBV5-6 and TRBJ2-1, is DAGVTQSPTHLIKTRGQQVTLRCSPKSGHDTVSWYQQALGQGPQFIFQYYEEEERQRGNFPDRFSGHQFPNYSSELNVNALLLGDSALYLCASSLGGYYNEQFFGPGTRLTVL.

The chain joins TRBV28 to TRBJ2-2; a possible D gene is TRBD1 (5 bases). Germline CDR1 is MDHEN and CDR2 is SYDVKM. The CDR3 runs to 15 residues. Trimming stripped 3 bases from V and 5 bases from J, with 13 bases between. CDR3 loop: CASSFVQGVTGELFF. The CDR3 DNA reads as TGTGCCAGCAGTTTTGTCCAGGGCGTTACCGGGGAGCTGTTTTTT.

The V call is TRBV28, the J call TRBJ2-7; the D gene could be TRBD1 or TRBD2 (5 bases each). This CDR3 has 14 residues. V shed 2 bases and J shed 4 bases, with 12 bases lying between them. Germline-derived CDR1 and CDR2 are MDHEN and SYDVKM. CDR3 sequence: CASSLAGGEYEQYF. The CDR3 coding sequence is TGTGCCAGCAGTTTAGCTGGGGGAGAATACGAGCAGTACTTC.

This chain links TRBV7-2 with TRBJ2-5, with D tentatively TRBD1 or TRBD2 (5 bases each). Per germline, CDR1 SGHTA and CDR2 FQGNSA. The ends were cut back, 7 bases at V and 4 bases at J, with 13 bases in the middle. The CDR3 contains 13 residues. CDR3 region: CASNLLGVETQYF. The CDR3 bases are TGTGCCAGCAACCTCTTGGGGGTAGAGACCCAGTACTTC.

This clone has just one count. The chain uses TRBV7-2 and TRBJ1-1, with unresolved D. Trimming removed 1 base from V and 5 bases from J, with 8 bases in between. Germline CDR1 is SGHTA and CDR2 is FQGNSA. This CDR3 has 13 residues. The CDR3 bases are TGTGCCAGCAGCTTAGGACTCCTGACTGAAGCTTTCTTT. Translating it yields CASSLGLLTEAFF.

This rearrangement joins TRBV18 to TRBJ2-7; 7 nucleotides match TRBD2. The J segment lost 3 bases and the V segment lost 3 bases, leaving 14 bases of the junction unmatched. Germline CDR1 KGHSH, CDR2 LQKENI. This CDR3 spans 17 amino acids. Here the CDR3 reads CASSPQPLAEQSYEQYF. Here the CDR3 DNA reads TGTGCCAGCTCACCGCAGCCTCTAGCGGAGCAAAGCTACGAGCAGTACTTC.

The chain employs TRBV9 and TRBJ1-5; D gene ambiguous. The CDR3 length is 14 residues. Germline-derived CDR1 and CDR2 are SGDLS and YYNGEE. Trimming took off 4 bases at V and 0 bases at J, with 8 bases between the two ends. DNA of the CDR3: TGTGCCAGCAGCATTACAGATAGCAATCAGCCCCAGCATTTT. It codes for CASSITDSNQPQHF.

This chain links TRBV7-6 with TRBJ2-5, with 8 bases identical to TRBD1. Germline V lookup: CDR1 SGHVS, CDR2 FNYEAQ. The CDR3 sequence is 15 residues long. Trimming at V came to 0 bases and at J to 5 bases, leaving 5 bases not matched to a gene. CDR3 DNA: TGTGCCAGCAGCTTAGCGGGAGACAGGGGTGAGACCCAGTACTTC. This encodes CASSLAGDRGETQYF.

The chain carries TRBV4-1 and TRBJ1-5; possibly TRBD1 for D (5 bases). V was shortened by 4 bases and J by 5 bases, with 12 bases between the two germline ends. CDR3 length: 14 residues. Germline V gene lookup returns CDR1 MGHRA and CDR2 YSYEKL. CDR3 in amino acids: CASSPLGGYQPQHF. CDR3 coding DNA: TGCGCCAGCAGCCCCCTTGGGGGATATCAGCCCCAGCATTTT.

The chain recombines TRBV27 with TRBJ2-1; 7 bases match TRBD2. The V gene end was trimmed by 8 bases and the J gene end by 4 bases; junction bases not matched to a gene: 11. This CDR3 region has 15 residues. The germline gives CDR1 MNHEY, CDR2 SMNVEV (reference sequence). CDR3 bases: TGTGCCAGCTCAGGGCGCCGGGGAGGGTACAATGAGCAGTTCTTC. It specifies CASSGRRGGYNEQFF.

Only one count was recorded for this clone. DNA of the CDR3: TGTGCCTGGAACCTAGCGGGGTACGAGCAGTACTTC. Its protein is CAWNLAGYEQYF. The rearrangement uses TRBV30 and TRBJ2-7; the match to TRBD2 covers 9 bases. The CDR3 has 12 residues. Germline values: CDR1 GTSNPN, CDR2 SVGIG (reference sequence). V lost 4 bases to trimming and J lost 4 bases; unmatched junction nucleotides: 2.

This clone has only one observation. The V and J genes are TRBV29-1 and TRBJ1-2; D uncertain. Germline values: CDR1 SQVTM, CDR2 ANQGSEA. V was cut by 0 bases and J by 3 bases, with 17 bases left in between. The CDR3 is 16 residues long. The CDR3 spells CSVEDLAQVGDYGYTF. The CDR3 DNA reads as TGCAGCGTTGAAGATTTGGCCCAGGTTGGGGACTATGGCTACACCTTC.

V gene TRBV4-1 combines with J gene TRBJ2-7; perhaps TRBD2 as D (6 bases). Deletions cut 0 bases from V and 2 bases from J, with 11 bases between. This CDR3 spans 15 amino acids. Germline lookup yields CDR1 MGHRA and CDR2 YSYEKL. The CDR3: CASSQEGAGTYEQYF. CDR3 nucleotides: TGCGCCAGCAGCCAAGAGGGAGCGGGTACCTACGAGCAGTACTTC.

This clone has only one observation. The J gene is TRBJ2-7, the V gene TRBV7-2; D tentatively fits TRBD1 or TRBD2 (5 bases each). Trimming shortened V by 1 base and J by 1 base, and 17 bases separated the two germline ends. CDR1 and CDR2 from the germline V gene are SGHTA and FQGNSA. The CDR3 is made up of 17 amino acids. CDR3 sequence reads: CASSLVGMGPNSYEQYF. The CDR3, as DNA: TGTGCCAGCAGCTTAGTCGGGATGGGACCGAATTCCTACGAGCAGTACTTC.

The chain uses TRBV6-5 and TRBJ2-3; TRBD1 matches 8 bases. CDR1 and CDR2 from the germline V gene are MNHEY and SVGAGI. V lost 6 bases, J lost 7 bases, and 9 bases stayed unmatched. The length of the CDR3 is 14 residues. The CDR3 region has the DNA TGTGCCAGCAGCTTGACAGGGGAAGCGAATACGCAGTATTTT. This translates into CASSLTGEANTQYF.

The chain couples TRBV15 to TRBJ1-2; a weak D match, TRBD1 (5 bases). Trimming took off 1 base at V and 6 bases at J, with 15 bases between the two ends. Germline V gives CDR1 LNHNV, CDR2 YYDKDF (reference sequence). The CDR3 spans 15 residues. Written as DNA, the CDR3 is TGTGCCACCAGCAGAGCCTGGGAAGGGGACGATGGCTACACCTTC. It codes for CATSRAWEGDDGYTF.

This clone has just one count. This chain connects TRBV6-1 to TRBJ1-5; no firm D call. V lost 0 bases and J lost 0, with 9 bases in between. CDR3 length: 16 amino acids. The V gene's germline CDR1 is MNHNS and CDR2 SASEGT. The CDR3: CASSEARTYSNQPQHF. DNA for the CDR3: TGTGCCAGCAGTGAAGCCCGGACTTATAGCAATCAGCCCCAGCATTTT.

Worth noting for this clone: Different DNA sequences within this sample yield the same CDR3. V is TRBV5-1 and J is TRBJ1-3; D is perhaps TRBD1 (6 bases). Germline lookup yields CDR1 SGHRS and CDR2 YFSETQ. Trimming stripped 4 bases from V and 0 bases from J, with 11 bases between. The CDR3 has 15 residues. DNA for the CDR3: TGCGCCAGCAGCCCGGACAGACGCTCTGGAAACACCATATATTTT. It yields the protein CASSPDRRSGNTIYF.

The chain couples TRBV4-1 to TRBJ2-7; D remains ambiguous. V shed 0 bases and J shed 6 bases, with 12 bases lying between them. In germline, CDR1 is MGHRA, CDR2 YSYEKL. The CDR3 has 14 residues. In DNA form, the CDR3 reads TGCGCCAGCAGCCAAGAAACTAACCCCTTCGAGCAGTACTTC. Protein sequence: CASSQETNPFEQYF.

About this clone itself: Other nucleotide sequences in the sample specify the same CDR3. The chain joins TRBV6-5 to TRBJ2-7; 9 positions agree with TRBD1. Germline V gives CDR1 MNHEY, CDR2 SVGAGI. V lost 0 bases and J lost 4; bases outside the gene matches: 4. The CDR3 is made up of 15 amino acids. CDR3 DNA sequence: TGTGCCAGCAGTTACTCGGGACAGGGAGGGTACGAGCAGTACTTC. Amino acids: CASSYSGQGGYEQYF.

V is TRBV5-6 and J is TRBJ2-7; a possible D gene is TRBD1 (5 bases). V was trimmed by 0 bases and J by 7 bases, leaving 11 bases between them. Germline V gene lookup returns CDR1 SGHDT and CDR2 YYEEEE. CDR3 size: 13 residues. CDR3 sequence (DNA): TGTGCCAGCAGCTTGGAAGGGGCACGGGAGCAGTACTTC. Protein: CASSLEGAREQYF.

For the CDR3, the DNA is TGTGCCAGCAGCCCACCACCGGACAGGGGGAGGAAAGCTTTCTTT. Encoded protein: CASSPPPDRGRKAFF. The V and J genes are TRBV7-6 and TRBJ1-1; 10 bases fit TRBD1. Trimming at V came to 5 bases and at J to 9 bases, leaving 12 bases not matched to a gene. The CDR3 runs to 15 residues. Looked up from germline, CDR1 is SGHVS and CDR2 is FNYEAQ.

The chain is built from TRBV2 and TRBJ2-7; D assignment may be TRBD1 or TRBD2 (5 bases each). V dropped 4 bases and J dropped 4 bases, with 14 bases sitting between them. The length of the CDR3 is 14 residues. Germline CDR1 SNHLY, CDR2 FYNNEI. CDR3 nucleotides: TGTGCCAGCAGTGTGCCCGGGACCTTTTACGAGCAGTACTTC. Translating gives CASSVPGTFYEQYF.

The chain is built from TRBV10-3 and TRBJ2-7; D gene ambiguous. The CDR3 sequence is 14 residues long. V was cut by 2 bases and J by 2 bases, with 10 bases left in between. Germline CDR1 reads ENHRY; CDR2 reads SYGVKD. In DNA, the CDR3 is TGTGCCATCAGTGAGGAGTCGTCCCCCTACGAGCAGTACTTC. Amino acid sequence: CAISEESSPYEQYF.

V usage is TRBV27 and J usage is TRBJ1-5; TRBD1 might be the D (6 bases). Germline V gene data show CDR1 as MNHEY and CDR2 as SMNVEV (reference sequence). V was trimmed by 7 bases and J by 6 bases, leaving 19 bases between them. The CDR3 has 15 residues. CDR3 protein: CASTDYGGSGQPQHF. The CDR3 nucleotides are TGTGCCAGCACCGACTATGGGGGCAGCGGTCAGCCCCAGCATTTT.

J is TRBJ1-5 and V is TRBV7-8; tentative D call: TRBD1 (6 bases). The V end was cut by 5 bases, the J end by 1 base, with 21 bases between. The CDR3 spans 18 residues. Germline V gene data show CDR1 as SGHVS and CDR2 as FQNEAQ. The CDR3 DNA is TGTGCCAGCAGCCACAGGGTCGGGGGAGATTTGAGCAATCAGCCCCAGCATTTT. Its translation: CASSHRVGGDLSNQPQHF. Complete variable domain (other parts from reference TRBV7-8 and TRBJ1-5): GAGVSQSPRYKVAKRGQDVALRCDPISGHVSLFWYQQALGQGPEFLTYFQNEAQLDKSGLPSDRFFAERPEGSVSTLKIQRTQQEDSAVYLCASSHRVGGDLSNQPQHFGDGTRLSIL.

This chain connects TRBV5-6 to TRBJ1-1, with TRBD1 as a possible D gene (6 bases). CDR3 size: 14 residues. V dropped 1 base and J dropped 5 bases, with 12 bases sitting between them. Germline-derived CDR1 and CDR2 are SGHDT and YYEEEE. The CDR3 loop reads CASSLPRRGTEAFF. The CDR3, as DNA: TGTGCCAGCAGCTTGCCCAGGAGGGGGACTGAAGCTTTCTTT.

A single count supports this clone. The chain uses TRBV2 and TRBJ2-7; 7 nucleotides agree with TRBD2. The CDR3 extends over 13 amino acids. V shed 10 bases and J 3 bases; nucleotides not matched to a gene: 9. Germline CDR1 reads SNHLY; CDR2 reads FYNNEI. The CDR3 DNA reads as TGTGCCACCCAGGGAGGGGCAGGCTACGAGCAGTACTTC. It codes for CATQGGAGYEQYF.

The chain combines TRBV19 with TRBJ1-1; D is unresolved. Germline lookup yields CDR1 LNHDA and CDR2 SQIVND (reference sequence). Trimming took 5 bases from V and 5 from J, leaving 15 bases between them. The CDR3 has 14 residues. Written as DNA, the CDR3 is TGTGCCAGTAGTGCCGGACCAATGATAACTGAAGCTTTCTTT. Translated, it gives CASSAGPMITEAFF.

CDR3 nucleotides: TGTGCCAGCAGCTATAGCGGGGGGGCCGGAGATACGCAGTATTTT. Translation gives CASSYSGGAGDTQYF. This sequence joins TRBV9 and TRBJ2-3; 11 bases match TRBD2. J was trimmed by 5 bases and V by 4 bases; bases with no gene match: 6. Germline assignment: CDR1 SGDLS and CDR2 YYNGEE. The CDR3 is 15 amino acids.